Sequencing of this T cell receptor (beta chain) was carried out in a study of T-cell reconstitution after alpha-beta-depleted transplantation in children. Study results and caveats: T cells produced anew were the main source of T-cell counts and diversity one year after transplant. Surviving recipient T cells and intrathymic progenitors accounted for some patients' high TCRbeta diversity at day 60.

Germline V gene data show CDR1 as MNHNS and CDR2 as SASEGT. There are 15 residues in the CDR3. With 4 bases clipped from V and 0 bases from J, the junction kept 4 bases outside the gene matches. TCRbeta library preparation incorporated unique molecular identifiers. MiXCR was run by TCRdb on the PCR reads, yielding one entry per CDR3 protein. This sample has 330,000 or so distinct CDR3 sequences; almost 8% occur once, and the top ten carry 9.1%. This clonotype was detected many times. Its antigen remains unknown. The chain is built from TRBV6-1 and TRBJ2-7; 9 bases agree with TRBD1. This sequence was found in a female patient under 10 years old who had a stem cell transplant for Fanconi anemia, so the T cells may come from the graft donor. The source was peripheral blood, collected 360 days after TCRalphabeta/CD19-depleted stem cell transplant. CDR3 amino acids: CASSVYRGPSYEQYF. The CDR3, as DNA: TGTGCCAGCAGTGTCTACAGGGGGCCCTCCTACGAGCAGTACTTC.